The entry that follows covers one T cell receptor beta chain sequence. Over chemoradiotherapy, repertoires were sampled more than once. This specimen comes from a study of chemoradiotherapy in HPV16-positive cancers. Trimming took 4 bases from V and 2 from J; bases not matched to a gene: 6. The CDR3 runs to 17 residues. CDR1 and CDR2 from the germline V gene are LGHNA and YNFKEQ. Sequencing was performed with immunoSEQ multiplex PCR; in TCRdb, only in-frame clones are kept and a portion is missing. The repertoire consists of 9,500 to 15,000 clones, with roughly 76% occurring once and the leading ten covering around 0.99%.

This chain links TRBV4-2 with TRBJ2-5, with TRBD2 matching over 14 bases. The receptor comes from a human donor with HPV-associated anogenital cancer. Sampling was done from a patient who underwent chemoradiotherapy. CDR3 DNA sequence: TGTGCCAGCAGCCGAGGACTAGCGGGAGGTAGTCAAGAGACCCAGTACTTC. This encodes CASSRGLAGGSQETQYF.